Sequencing of this T cell receptor beta chain was carried out in a study of shared clonotypes between healthy human individuals. A CD45RA-negative memory subset and a CD45RA+ naive subset were separated from the CD4+ cells. The method was immunoSEQ multiplex PCR; TCRdb's version includes in-frame clones alone and lacks a portion of them. The sample carries more than 2,000,000 clones, 93% recorded once. After removal of 8 bases from V and 7 bases from J, the junction contained 11 bases not matched to a gene. The length of the CDR3 is 13 residues. Germline assignment: CDR1 MNHNS and CDR2 SASEGT. About this clone: What it binds is not known.

Regarding the study as a whole: For sorted subsets, rarefaction showed incomplete sequencing despite large depth. Among donors, the sharing of clonotypes was expected to be influenced by sequencing depth. Among a few donors, roughly 5% of naive CD4 clonotypes were found in common.

Sequencing was carried out using naive CD4+ T cells from PBMCs. Noted subset: CD45RA+ positively selected. This clonotype originated in a man aged 18 to 29 in good health. Some clones in this sample may be carry-over from other donors' samples. The chain links TRBV6-1 to TRBJ2-7, with TRBD1 matching 7 bases. The CDR3 DNA follows: TGTGCCAGCCGTGGGGACAGTCTCGGGGAGCAGTACTTC. Protein sequence: CASRGDSLGEQYF.